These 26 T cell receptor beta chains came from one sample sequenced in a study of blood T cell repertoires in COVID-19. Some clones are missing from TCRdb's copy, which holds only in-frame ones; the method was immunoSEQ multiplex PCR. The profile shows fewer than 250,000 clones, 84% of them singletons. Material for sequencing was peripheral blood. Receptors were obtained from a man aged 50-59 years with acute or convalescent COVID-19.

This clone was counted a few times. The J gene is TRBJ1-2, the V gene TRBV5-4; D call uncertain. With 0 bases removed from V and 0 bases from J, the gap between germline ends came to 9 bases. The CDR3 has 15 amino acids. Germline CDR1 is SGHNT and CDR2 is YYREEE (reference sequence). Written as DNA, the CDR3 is TGTGCCAGCAGCTTGGATCTGGGAGCTAACTATGGCTACACCTTC. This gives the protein CASSLDLGANYGYTF.

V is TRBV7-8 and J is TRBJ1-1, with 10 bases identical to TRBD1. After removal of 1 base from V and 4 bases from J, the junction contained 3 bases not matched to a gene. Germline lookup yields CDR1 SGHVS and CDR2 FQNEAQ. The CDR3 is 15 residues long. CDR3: CASSLVWTGGTEAFF. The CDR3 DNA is TGTGCCAGCAGCTTAGTTTGGACAGGGGGCACTGAAGCTTTCTTT.

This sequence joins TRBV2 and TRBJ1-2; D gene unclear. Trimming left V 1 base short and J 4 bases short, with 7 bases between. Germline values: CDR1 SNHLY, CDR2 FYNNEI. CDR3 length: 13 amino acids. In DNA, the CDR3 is TGTGCCAGCAGTGAAGATCGAGCCTATGGCTACACCTTC. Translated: CASSEDRAYGYTF.

This CDR3 is CASSLDPGQGNYNEQFF. In nucleotides, the CDR3 is TGTGCCAGCAGCTTAGACCCGGGACAGGGGAACTACAATGAGCAGTTCTTC. This chain uses TRBV11-2 with TRBJ2-1, with 10 bases lining up with TRBD1. The germline V gene has CDR1 SGHAT and CDR2 FQNNGV. V dropped 0 bases and J dropped 3; count of bases not matched to a gene: 5. There are 17 residues in the CDR3.

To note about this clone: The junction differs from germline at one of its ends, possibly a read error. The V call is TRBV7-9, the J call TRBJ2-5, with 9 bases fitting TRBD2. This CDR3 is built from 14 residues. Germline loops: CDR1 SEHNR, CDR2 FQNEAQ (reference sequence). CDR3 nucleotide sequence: TGTGCCAGCAGCGTAGCGGGGGCGAGAGAGACCCAGTACTTC. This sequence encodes CASSVAGARETQYF.

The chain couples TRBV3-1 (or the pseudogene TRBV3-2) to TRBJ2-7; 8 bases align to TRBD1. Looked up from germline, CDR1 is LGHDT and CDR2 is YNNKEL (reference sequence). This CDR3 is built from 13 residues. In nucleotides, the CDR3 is TGTGCGAGCGTCGACAGGGGAGCAGGGGGGCAGTACTTC. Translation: CASVDRGAGGQYF.

CDR3: CASSYIGVRSGNTIYF. The CDR3 bases are TGTGCCAGCAGTTACATAGGAGTACGCTCTGGAAACACCATATATTTT. V and J are TRBV6-6 and TRBJ1-3, with no clear D. The CDR3 has 16 residues. V lost 2 bases and J 0 bases, leaving 11 bases between the germline ends. The V gene's germline CDR1 is MNHNY and CDR2 SVGAGI (reference sequence).

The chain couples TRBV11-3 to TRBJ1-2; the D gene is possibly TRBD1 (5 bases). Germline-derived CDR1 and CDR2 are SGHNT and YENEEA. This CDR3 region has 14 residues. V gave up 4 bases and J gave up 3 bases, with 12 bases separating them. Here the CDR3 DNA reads TGTGCCAGCAGCTCAGGGCCGGATGACTATGGCTACACCTTC. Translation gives CASSSGPDDYGYTF.

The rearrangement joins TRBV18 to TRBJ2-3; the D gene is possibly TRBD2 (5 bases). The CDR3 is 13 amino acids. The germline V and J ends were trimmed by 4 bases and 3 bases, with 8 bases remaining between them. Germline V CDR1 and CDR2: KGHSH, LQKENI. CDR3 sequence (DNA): TGTGCCAGCTCACGGAGCGGAACAGATACGCAGTATTTT. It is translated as CASSRSGTDTQYF.

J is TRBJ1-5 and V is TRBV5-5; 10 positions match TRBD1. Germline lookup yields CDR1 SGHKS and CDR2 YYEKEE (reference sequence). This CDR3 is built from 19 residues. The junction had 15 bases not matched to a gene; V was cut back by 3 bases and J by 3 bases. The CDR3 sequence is CASSSTSGQGKVDNQPQHF. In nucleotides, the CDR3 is TGTGCCAGCAGCTCCACATCGGGACAGGGGAAAGTTGACAATCAGCCCCAGCATTTT.

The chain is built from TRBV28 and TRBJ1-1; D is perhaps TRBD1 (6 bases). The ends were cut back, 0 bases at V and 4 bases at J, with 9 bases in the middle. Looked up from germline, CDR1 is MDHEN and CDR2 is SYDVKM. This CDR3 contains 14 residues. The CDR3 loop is CASSLWGAGTEAFF. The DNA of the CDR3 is TGTGCCAGCAGTTTATGGGGGGCGGGCACTGAAGCTTTCTTT.

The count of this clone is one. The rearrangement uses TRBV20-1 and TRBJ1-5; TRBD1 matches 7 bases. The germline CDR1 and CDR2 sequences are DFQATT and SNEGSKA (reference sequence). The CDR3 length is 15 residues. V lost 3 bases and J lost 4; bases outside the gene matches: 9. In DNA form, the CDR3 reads TGCAGTGCTAGTGAAAGACAGGGACGGAATCAGCCCCAGCATTTT. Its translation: CSASERQGRNQPQHF.

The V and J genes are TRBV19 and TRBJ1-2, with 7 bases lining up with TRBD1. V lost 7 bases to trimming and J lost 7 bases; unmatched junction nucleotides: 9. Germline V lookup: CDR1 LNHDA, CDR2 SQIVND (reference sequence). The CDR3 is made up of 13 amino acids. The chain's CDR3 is CASIRQGGRGYTF. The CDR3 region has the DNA TGTGCCAGTATAAGGCAGGGGGGACGTGGCTACACCTTC.

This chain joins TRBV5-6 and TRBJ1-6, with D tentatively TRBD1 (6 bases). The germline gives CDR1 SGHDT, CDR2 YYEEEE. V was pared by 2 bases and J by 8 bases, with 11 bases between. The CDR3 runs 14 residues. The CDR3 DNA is TGTGCCAGCAGCTTAGGCAGGGGTGATTCACCCCTCCACTTT. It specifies CASSLGRGDSPLHF.

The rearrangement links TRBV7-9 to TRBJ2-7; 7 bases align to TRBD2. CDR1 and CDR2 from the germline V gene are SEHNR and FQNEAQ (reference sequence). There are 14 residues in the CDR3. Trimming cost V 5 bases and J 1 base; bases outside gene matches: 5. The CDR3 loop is CASSTLADSYEQYF. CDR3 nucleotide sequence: TGTGCCAGCAGCACCCTAGCGGATTCCTACGAGCAGTACTTC.

Here the CDR3 reads CASSLKWSNSPLHF. The CDR3 region has the DNA TGTGCCAGCAGCTTAAAGTGGAGTAATTCACCCCTCCACTTT. This sequence joins TRBV11-2 and TRBJ1-6, with D unclear. The CDR3 consists of 14 residues. V gave up 2 bases and J gave up 6 bases, with 8 bases separating them. The germline gives CDR1 SGHAT, CDR2 FQNNGV. Variable domain in full (rest from reference TRBV11-2 and TRBJ1-6): EAGVAQSPRYKIIEKRQSVAFWCNPISGHATLYWYQQILGQGPKLLIQFQNNGVVDDSQLPKDRFSAERLKGVDSTLKIQPAKLEDSAVYLCASSLKWSNSPLHFGNGTRLTVT.

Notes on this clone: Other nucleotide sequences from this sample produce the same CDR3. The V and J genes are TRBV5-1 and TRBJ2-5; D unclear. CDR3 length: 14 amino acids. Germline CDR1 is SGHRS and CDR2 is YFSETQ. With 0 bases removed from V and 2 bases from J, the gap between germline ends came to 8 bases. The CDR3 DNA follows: TGCGCCAGCAGCTTGGAAGGCAGGCAAGAGACCCAGTACTTC. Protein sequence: CASSLEGRQETQYF.

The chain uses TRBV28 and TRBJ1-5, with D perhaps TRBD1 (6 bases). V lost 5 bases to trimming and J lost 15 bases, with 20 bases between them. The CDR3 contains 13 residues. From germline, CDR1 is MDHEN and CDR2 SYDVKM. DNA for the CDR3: TGTGCCAGCAGTCCCACAGAGACAGGTTTTGTGCATTTT. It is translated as CASSPTETGFVHF. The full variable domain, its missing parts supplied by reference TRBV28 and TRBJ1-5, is DVKVTQSSRYLVKRTGEKVFLECVQDMDHENMFWYRQDPGLGLRLIYFSYDVKMKEKGDIPEGYSVSREKKERFSLILESASTNQTSMYLCASSPTETGFVHFGDGTRLSIL.

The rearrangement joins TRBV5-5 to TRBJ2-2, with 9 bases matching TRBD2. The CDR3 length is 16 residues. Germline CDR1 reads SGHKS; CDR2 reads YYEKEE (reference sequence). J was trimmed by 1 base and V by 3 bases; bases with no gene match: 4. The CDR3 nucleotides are TGTGCCAGCAGCTCCCAGCGGGGGGAGAACACCGGGGAGCTGTTTTTT. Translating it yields CASSSQRGENTGELFF.

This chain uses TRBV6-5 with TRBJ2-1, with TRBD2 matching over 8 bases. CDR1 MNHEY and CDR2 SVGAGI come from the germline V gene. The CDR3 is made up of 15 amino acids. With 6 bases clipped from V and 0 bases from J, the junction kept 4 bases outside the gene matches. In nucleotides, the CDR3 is TGTGCCAGCAGACCTAGCGGGTCCTCCTACAATGAGCAGTTCTTC. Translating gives CASRPSGSSYNEQFF.

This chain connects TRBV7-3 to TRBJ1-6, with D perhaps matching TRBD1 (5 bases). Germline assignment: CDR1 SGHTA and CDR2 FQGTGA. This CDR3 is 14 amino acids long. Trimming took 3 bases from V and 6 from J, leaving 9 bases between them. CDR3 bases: TGTGCCAGCAGCTTCATAGGGGCTAATTCACCCCTCCACTTT. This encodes CASSFIGANSPLHF.

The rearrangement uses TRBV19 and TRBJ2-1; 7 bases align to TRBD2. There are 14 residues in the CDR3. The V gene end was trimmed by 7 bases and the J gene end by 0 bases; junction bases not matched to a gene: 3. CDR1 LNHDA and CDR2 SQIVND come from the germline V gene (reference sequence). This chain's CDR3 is CASIGGISYNEQFF. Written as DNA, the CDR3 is TGTGCCAGTATCGGGGGGATCTCCTACAATGAGCAGTTCTTC.

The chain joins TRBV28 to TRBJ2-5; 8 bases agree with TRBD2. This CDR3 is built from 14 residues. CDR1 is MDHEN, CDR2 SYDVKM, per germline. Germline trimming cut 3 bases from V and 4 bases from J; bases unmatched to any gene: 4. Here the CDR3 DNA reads TGTGCCAGCAGTTTGTTGGGACTAGGAGAGACCCAGTACTTC. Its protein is CASSLLGLGETQYF.

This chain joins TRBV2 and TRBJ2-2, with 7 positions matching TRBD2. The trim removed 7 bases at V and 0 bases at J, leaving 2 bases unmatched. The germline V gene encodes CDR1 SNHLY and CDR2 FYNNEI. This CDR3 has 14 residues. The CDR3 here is CASTLAANTGELFF. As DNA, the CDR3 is TGTGCCAGCACGCTAGCGGCGAACACCGGGGAGCTGTTTTTT.

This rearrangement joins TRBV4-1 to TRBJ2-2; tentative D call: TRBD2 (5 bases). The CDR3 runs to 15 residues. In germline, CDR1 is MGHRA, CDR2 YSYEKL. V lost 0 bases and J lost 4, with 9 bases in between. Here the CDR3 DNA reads TGCGCCAGCAGCCAAGACCGGGATCCCACCGGGGAGCTGTTTTTT. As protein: CASSQDRDPTGELFF.

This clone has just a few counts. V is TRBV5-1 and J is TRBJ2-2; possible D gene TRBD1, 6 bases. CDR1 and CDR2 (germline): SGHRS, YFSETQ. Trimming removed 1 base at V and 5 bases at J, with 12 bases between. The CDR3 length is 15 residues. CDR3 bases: TGCGCCAGCAGCTTGTCCAGGGGTGGAACCGGGGAGCTGTTTTTT. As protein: CASSLSRGGTGELFF.